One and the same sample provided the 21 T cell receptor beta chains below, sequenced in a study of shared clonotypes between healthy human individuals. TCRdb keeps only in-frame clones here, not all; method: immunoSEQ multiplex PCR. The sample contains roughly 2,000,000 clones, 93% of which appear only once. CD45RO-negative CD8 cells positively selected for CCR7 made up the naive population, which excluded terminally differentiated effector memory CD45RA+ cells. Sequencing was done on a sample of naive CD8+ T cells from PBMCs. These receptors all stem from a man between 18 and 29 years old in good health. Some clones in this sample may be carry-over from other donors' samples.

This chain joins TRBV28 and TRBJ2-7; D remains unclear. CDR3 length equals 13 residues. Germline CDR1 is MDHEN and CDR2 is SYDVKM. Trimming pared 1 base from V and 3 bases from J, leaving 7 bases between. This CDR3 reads CASSLSGVYEQYF. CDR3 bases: TGTGCCAGCAGTTTATCCGGAGTCTACGAGCAGTACTTC.

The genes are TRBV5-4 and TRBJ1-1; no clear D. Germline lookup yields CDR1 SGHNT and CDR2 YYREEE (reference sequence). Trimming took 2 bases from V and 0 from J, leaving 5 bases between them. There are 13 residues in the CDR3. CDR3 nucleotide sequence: TGTGCCAGCAGCTTCTTAGTGAACACTGAAGCTTTCTTT. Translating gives CASSFLVNTEAFF.

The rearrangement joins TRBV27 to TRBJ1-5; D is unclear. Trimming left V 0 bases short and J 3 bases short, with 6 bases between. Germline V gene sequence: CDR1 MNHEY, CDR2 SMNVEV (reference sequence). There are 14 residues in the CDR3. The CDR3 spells CASSLSAFNQPQHF. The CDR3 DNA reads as TGTGCCAGCAGTTTATCCGCCTTCAATCAGCCCCAGCATTTT.

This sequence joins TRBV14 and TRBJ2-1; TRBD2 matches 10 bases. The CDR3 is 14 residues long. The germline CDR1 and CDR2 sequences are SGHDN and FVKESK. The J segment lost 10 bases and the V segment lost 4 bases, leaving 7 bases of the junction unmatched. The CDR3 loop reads CASSPELAGREQFF. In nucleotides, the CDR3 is TGTGCCAGCAGCCCAGAACTAGCGGGACGGGAGCAGTTCTTC.

CDR3 DNA: TGCGCCAGCAGTGAGGCTAGTAGCACAGATACGCAGTATTTT. This gives the protein CASSEASSTDTQYF. The V call is TRBV10-2, the J call TRBJ2-3, with D hard to call. Germline CDR1 WSHSY, CDR2 SAAADI. The CDR3 has 14 residues. With 2 bases removed from V and 0 bases from J, the gap between germline ends came to 6 bases.

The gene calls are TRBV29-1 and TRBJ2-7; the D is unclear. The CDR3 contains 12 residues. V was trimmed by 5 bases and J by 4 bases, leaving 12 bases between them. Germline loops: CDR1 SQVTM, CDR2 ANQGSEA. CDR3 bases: TGCAGCGTTTTCAGTAGTGATTACGAGCAGTACTTC. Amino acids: CSVFSSDYEQYF.

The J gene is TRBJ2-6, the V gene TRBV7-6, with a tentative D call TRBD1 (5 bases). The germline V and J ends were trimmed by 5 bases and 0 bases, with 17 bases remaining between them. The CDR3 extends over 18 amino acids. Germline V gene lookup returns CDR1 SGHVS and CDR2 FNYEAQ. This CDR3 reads CASSQPQGLGSGANVLTF. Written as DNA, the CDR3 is TGTGCCAGCAGCCAGCCCCAGGGTCTCGGCTCTGGGGCCAACGTCCTGACTTTC.

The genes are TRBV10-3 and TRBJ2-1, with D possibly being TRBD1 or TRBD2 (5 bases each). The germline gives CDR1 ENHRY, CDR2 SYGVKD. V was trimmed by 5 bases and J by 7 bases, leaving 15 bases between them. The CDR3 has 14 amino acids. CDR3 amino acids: CAISPRGPLNEQFF. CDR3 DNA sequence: TGTGCCATCAGTCCTAGGGGACCCCTGAATGAGCAGTTCTTC.

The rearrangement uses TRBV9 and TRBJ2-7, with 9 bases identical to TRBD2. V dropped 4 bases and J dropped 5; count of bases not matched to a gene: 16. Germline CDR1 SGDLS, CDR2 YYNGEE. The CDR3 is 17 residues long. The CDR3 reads CASSFDRVAGVDDEQYF. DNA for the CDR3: TGTGCCAGCAGCTTTGATCGGGTAGCGGGAGTGGATGACGAGCAGTACTTC.

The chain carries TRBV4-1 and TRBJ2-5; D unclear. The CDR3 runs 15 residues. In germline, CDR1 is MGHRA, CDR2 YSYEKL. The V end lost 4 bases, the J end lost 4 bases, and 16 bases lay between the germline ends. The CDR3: CASSPHARSLETQYF. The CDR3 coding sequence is TGCGCCAGCAGCCCCCATGCGCGGTCCCTAGAGACCCAGTACTTC.

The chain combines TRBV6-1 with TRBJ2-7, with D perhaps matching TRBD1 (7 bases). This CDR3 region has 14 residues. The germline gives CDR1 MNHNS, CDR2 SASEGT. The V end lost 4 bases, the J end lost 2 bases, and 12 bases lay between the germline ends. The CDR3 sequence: CASSGRGVTYEQYF. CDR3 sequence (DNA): TGTGCCAGCAGTGGCAGGGGGGTTACCTACGAGCAGTACTTC.

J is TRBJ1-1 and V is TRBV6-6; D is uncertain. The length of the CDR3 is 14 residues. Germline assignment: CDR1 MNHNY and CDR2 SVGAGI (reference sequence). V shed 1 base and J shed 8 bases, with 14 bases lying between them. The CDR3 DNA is TGTGCCAGCAGTTACTGGGGAGTATCGGGGGAAGCTTTCTTT. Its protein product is CASSYWGVSGEAFF.

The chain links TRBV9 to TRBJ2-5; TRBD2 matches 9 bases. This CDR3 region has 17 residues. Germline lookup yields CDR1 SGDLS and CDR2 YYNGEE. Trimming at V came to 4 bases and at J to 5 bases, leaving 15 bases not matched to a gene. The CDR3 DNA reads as TGTGCCAGCAGCCCTAGAGGGGGCGGGAGGGCCATTGAGACCCAGTACTTC. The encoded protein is CASSPRGGGRAIETQYF.

The CDR3 region has the DNA TGTGCCAGCAGCTTGGCCAACAGCCAGAACGAGCAGTACTTC. It encodes CASSLANSQNEQYF. This chain connects TRBV5-4 to TRBJ2-7; D not resolved. This CDR3 comprises 14 residues. V gave up 0 bases and J gave up 5 bases, with 12 bases separating them. CDR1 and CDR2 from the germline V gene are SGHNT and YYREEE (reference sequence). Supplemented by reference TRBV5-4 and TRBJ2-7, the full variable domain reads ETGVTQSPTHLIKTRGQQVTLRCSSQSGHNTVSWYQQALGQGPQFIFQYYREEENGRGNFPPRFSGLQFPNYSSELNVNALELDDSALYLCASSLANSQNEQYFGPGTRLTVT.

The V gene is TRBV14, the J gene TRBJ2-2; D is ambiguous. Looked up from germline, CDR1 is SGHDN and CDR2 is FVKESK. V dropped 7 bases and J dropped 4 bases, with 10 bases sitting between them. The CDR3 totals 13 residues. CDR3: CASTQEITGELFF. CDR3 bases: TGTGCCAGCACCCAGGAGATCACCGGGGAGCTGTTTTTT.

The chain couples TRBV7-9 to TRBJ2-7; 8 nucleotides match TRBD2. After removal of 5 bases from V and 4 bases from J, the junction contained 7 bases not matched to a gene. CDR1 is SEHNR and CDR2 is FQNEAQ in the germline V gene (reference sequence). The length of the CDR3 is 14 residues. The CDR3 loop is CASSTSGRGYEQYF. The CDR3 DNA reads TGTGCCAGCAGCACCAGCGGGAGAGGGTACGAGCAGTACTTC.

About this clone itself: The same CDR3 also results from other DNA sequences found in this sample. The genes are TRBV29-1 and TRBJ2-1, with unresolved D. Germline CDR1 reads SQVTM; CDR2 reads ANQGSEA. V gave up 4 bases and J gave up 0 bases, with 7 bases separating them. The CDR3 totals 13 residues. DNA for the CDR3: TGCAGCGTTGGGGGTTACTCCTACAATGAGCAGTTCTTC. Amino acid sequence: CSVGGYSYNEQFF.

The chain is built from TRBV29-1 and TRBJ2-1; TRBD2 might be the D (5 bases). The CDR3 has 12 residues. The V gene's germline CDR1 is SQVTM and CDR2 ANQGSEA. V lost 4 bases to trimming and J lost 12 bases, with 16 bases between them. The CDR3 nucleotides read TGCAGCGTTGTCGGACCGGATCGGGGGCAGTTCTTC. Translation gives CSVVGPDRGQFF.

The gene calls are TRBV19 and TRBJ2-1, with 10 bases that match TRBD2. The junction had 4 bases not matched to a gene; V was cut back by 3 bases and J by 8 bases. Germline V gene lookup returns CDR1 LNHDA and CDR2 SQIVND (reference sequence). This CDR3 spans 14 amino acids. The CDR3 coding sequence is TGTGCCAGTAGTATGGGACTAGCGAGTGATGAGCAGTTCTTC. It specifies CASSMGLASDEQFF.

The CDR3 reads CASSISSYRAGEKLFF. Written as DNA, the CDR3 is TGTGCCAGTAGTATCTCGAGCTACAGGGCAGGTGAAAAACTGTTTTTT. V is TRBV19 and J is TRBJ1-4; D possibly corresponds to TRBD1 (6 bases). The V and J ends lost 3 bases and 7 bases respectively, with 18 bases between them. The CDR3 is 16 residues long. The germline gives CDR1 LNHDA, CDR2 SQIVND (reference sequence). Variable domain in full (rest from reference TRBV19 and TRBJ1-4): DGGITQSPKYLFRKEGQNVTLSCEQNLNHDAMYWYRQDPGQGLRLIYYSQIVNDFQKGDIAEGYSVSREKKESFPLTVTSAQKNPTAFYLCASSISSYRAGEKLFFGSGTQLSVL.

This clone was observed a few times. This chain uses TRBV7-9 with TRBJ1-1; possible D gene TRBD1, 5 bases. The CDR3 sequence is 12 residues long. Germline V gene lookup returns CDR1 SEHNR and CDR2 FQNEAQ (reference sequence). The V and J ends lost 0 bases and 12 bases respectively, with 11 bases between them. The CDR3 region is CASSLAGAGTFF. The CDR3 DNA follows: TGTGCCAGCAGCTTAGCCGGGGCGGGAACTTTCTTT.